These 9 T cell receptor beta chains originate from one sample sequenced in a study of blood T cell repertoires in COVID-19. Profiled with immunoSEQ multiplex PCR; TCRdb holds only in-frame clones, not every one. The table records around 170,000 clones, about 86% of them present only once. Sequenced sample: peripheral blood. The receptors originated from a man aged 45-65 years with active or convalescent COVID-19.

The chain combines TRBV4-3 with TRBJ2-7, with a tentative D call TRBD1 (6 bases). CDR1 is LGHNA, CDR2 YSLEER, per germline. The ends were cut back, 0 bases at V and 7 bases at J, with 19 bases in the middle. The CDR3 sequence is 16 residues long. CDR3 in DNA: TGCGCCAGCAGCCAAGATAGGACAGACCTGGGTAAGGAGCAGTACTTC. This encodes CASSQDRTDLGKEQYF.

The chain has TRBV4-1 and TRBJ1-5; weak D call: TRBD1 (5 bases). The CDR3 contains 16 residues. The V end lost 1 base, the J end lost 4 bases, and 14 bases lay between the germline ends. CDR1 MGHRA and CDR2 YSYEKL come from the germline V gene. In DNA form, the CDR3 reads TGCGCCAGCAGCCAAGCCCTGGGGCTCTTGAATCAGCCCCAGCATTTT. Its protein is CASSQALGLLNQPQHF.

This chain joins TRBV10-1 and TRBJ2-7, with TRBD1 as a possible D gene (7 bases). V lost 10 bases and J 4 bases, leaving 20 bases between the germline ends. Germline V gene lookup returns CDR1 WNHNN and CDR2 SYGVQD (reference sequence). The CDR3 has 14 amino acids. In DNA form, the CDR3 reads TGCGCCATCGAACCGCGGGACAGATTGTACGAGCAGTACTTC. This encodes CAIEPRDRLYEQYF.

The chain combines TRBV7-8 with TRBJ2-1; 12 nucleotides match TRBD2. V shed 6 bases, J shed 7 bases, and the junction held 13 bases outside the gene matches. The CDR3 runs 17 residues. Germline CDR1 reads SGHVS; CDR2 reads FQNEAQ. The CDR3 nucleotides are TGTGCCAGCAGGGGACCTGGGTGGCTAGCGGGAGGGAATGAGCAGTTCTTC. Translating it yields CASRGPGWLAGGNEQFF. Using reference TRBV7-8 and TRBJ2-1 for the parts outside the CDR3, the full variable domain is GAGVSQSPRYKVAKRGQDVALRCDPISGHVSLFWYQQALGQGPEFLTYFQNEAQLDKSGLPSDRFFAERPEGSVSTLKIQRTQQEDSAVYLCASRGPGWLAGGNEQFFGPGTRLTVL.

The chain combines TRBV18 with TRBJ2-7, with unresolved D. From germline, CDR1 is KGHSH and CDR2 LQKENI. V dropped 3 bases and J dropped 2 bases, with 5 bases sitting between them. The CDR3 consists of 12 residues. The CDR3 DNA reads TGTGCCAGCTCACCGTCTACCTACGAGCAGTACTTC. Its translation is CASSPSTYEQYF.

This clone appeared a few times. The chain is built from TRBV13 and TRBJ1-6; TRBD1 might be the D (6 bases). V was trimmed by 2 bases and J by 5 bases, leaving 7 bases between them. The CDR3 loop spans 14 amino acids. Germline CDR1 and CDR2: PRHDT and FYEKMQ (reference sequence). The CDR3 DNA reads as TGTGCCAGCAGCTTACAGGGGAATAATTCACCCCTCCACTTT. Its protein product is CASSLQGNNSPLHF. Variable domain in full (rest from reference TRBV13 and TRBJ1-6): AAGVIQSPRHLIKEKRETATLKCYPIPRHDTVYWYQQGPGQDPQFLISFYEKMQSDKGSIPDRFSAQQFSDYHSELNMSSLELGDSALYFCASSLQGNNSPLHFGNGTRLTVT.

The chain carries TRBV20-1 and TRBJ2-5; weak D call: TRBD1 (5 bases). The V gene lost 6 bases and the J gene lost 6 bases, with 11 bases spanning the gap. The CDR3 is made up of 11 amino acids. From germline, CDR1 is DFQATT and CDR2 SNEGSKA (reference sequence). The CDR3 DNA is TGCAGTGCACCAGGGATCCAGACCCAGTACTTC. Translation gives CSAPGIQTQYF.

This rearrangement joins TRBV5-6 to TRBJ2-5; D call uncertain. Between the trimmed V and J ends, which lost 0 bases and 5 bases, there was a span of 8 bases. CDR3 length: 13 amino acids. CDR1 is SGHDT and CDR2 is YYEEEE in the germline V gene. Here the CDR3 reads CASSLDRSETQYF. DNA for the CDR3: TGTGCCAGCAGCTTGGATCGTTCGGAGACCCAGTACTTC.

The V and J genes are TRBV7-9 and TRBJ1-1; 9 positions match TRBD1. The CDR3 extends over 14 amino acids. With V trimmed by 4 bases and J by 3 bases, 3 bases remained unmatched. The V gene's germline CDR1 is SEHNR and CDR2 FQNEAQ (reference sequence). The CDR3 here is CASSSGQGDTEAFF. Written as DNA, the CDR3 is TGTGCCAGCAGCTCGGGACAGGGCGACACTGAAGCTTTCTTT.